One and the same sample provided the 30 T cell receptor beta chains below, sequenced in a study of neurological immune-mediated disorders. The time point here: longitudinal time-point 1 (baseline). TCRdb processed the 5' RACE reads anew with MiXCR; each CDR3 protein has one entry. The sample yields some 49,000 distinct CDR3 sequences, 9% to 10% seen once. The sample taken for sequencing was PBMCs. The receptors originated from a woman in her thirties or forties in good health.

This clonotype was detected ten times or more. The chain joins TRBV7-8 to TRBJ2-1, with 13 positions matching TRBD2. The trim removed 5 bases at V and 0 bases at J, leaving 13 bases unmatched. This CDR3 is 20 amino acids long. Per germline, CDR1 SGHVS and CDR2 FQNEAQ. The CDR3 sequence: CASSLTPGLAGSGSYNEQFF. DNA of the CDR3: TGTGCCAGCAGCCTAACTCCGGGACTAGCGGGATCCGGCTCCTACAATGAGCAGTTCTTC.

This clonotype was counted many times. The rearrangement uses TRBV20-1 and TRBJ2-1; D remains ambiguous. V dropped 1 base and J dropped 5 bases, with 3 bases sitting between them. This CDR3 has 11 residues. Germline V gene lookup returns CDR1 DFQATT and CDR2 SNEGSKA (reference sequence). CDR3 region: CSARVNNEQFF. The CDR3 coding sequence is TGCAGTGCTAGAGTAAACAATGAGCAGTTCTTC.

The J gene is TRBJ2-7, the V gene TRBV5-1; D possibly corresponds to TRBD2 (5 bases). Trimming took off 3 bases at V and 2 bases at J, with 18 bases between the two ends. The germline V gene has CDR1 SGHRS and CDR2 YFSETQ. This CDR3 region has 16 residues. This CDR3 is CASSYKVDKGAYEQYF. The CDR3 bases are TGCGCCAGCAGCTACAAAGTCGACAAGGGAGCCTACGAGCAGTACTTC.

This clonotype was seen repeatedly, ten times or more. The V and J genes are TRBV5-1 and TRBJ1-6; possibly TRBD1 for D (5 bases). Germline V gives CDR1 SGHRS, CDR2 YFSETQ. V gave up 0 bases and J gave up 6 bases, with 13 bases separating them. The CDR3 is 16 amino acids. The CDR3 nucleotides read TGCGCCAGCAGCTTGGGAAGGGGAAGAGGTAATTCACCCCTCCACTTT. This encodes CASSLGRGRGNSPLHF. Full variable domain (rest looked up from reference TRBV5-1 and TRBJ1-6): KAGVTQTPRYLIKTRGQQVTLSCSPISGHRSVSWYQQTPGQGLQFLFEYFSETQRNKGNFPGRFSGRQFSNSRSEMNVSTLELGDSALYLCASSLGRGRGNSPLHFGNGTRLTVT.

CDR3 sequence (DNA): TGTGCCAGCAGTTACGGGGGCAGGAGAACCTACGAGCAGTACTTC. Its translation: CASSYGGRRTYEQYF. V and J are TRBV6-2 or TRBV6-3 and TRBJ2-7; D is possibly TRBD1 (6 bases). Looked up from germline, CDR1 is MNHEY and CDR2 is SVGEGT. There are 15 residues in the CDR3. Trimming took off 2 bases at V and 2 bases at J, with 13 bases between the two ends.

This clonotype was picked up many times. This chain joins TRBV4-3 and TRBJ2-7, with a weak D call TRBD2 (6 bases). Germline assignment: CDR1 LGHNA and CDR2 YSLEER. Trimming removed 4 bases from V and 5 bases from J, with 21 bases in between. The CDR3 spans 16 residues. The CDR3 loop reads CASSRAPGTGFHEQYF. CDR3 DNA sequence: TGCGCCAGCAGCCGAGCCCCCGGGACTGGCTTCCACGAGCAGTACTTC.

Turning to this clonotype: A read error is possible here, since a much larger clone lies one base away. The CDR3: CSMTGTSVYNEQFF. CDR3 nucleotides: TGCAGCATGACCGGGACTAGCGTTTACAATGAGCAGTTCTTC. The J gene is TRBJ2-1, the V gene TRBV29-1; the match to TRBD2 covers 10 bases. The CDR3 runs 14 residues. CDR1 and CDR2 from the germline V gene are SQVTM and ANQGSEA. V was pared by 8 bases and J by 4 bases, with 8 bases of the junction left unmatched.

This clonotype was seen ten or more times. The V call is TRBV6-6, the J call TRBJ1-3; D not resolved. The length of the CDR3 is 15 residues. Trimming removed 6 bases from V and 0 bases from J, with 12 bases in between. Germline V gives CDR1 MNHNY, CDR2 SVGAGI (reference sequence). Here the CDR3 reads CASSPPSRSGNTIYF. The DNA of the CDR3 is TGTGCCAGCAGCCCACCTTCCCGCTCTGGAAACACCATATATTTT.

This clonotype was observed at least ten times. In DNA form, the CDR3 reads TGTGCCACCAGTGATTCCCGCTTGGGGACAGGGGGACCGTACAATGAGCAGTTCTTC. Translation: CATSDSRLGTGGPYNEQFF. V gene TRBV24-1 combines with J gene TRBJ2-1, with 11 bases aligning to TRBD1. With V trimmed by 2 bases and J by 4 bases, 12 bases remained unmatched. This CDR3 spans 19 amino acids. Germline assignment: CDR1 KGHDR and CDR2 SFDVKD.

Many counts were recorded for this clonotype. The chain carries TRBV7-2 and TRBJ2-1, with D possibly being TRBD2 (6 bases). Trimming cost V 6 bases and J 10 bases, with 22 bases left between them. The CDR3 has 15 residues. Looked up from germline, CDR1 is SGHTA and CDR2 is FQGNSA. The CDR3 bases are TGTGCCAGCAGGCGACTCGCCTCCGGGACTCGCGAGCAGTTCTTC. Protein: CASRRLASGTREQFF.

This clonotype was seen ten or more times. The chain has TRBV6-5 and TRBJ2-5, with D maybe TRBD1 (6 bases). The CDR3 covers 15 residues. V was clipped by 2 bases and J by 4 bases, with 14 bases between them. Germline V gives CDR1 MNHEY, CDR2 SVGAGI. The CDR3 nucleotides read TGTGCCAGCAGTTACGCCGGACAGATAGTAGAGACCCAGTACTTC. The encoded protein is CASSYAGQIVETQYF.

This clonotype was counted at least ten times. The chain combines TRBV20-1 with TRBJ2-7, with 7 bases lining up with TRBD2. Germline V gene data show CDR1 as DFQATT and CDR2 as SNEGSKA (reference sequence). V gave up 1 base and J gave up 3 bases; unmatched junction bases: 3. The CDR3 is made up of 13 amino acids. The CDR3 DNA reads as TGCAGTGCTAGAGGCCTAGCGGACTACGAGCAGTACTTC. Its protein is CSARGLADYEQYF.

This clonotype has at least ten counts. The chain is built from TRBV20-1 and TRBJ2-1, with D possibly matching TRBD2 (5 bases). This CDR3 is 15 amino acids long. The V gene's germline CDR1 is DFQATT and CDR2 SNEGSKA (reference sequence). V shed 0 bases and J shed 7 bases, with 16 bases lying between them. The CDR3 region is CSARDSRGRENEQFF. The CDR3, as DNA: TGCAGTGCTAGAGATTCGAGAGGGAGAGAGAATGAGCAGTTCTTC.

Many counts were recorded for this clonotype. The chain joins TRBV20-1 to TRBJ1-2; 7 positions agree with TRBD1. The V and J ends lost 6 bases and 3 bases, in that order; junction bases with no gene match: 10. Germline CDR1 reads DFQATT; CDR2 reads SNEGSKA (reference sequence). This CDR3 is built from 14 residues. The CDR3 coding sequence is TGCAGTGCGACTAGAGACAGGGAGGACTATGGCTACACCTTC. Translating it yields CSATRDREDYGYTF.

This clonotype was seen many times. The chain recombines TRBV21-1 with TRBJ1-5; the table's D call of TRBD1 was not tested on the DNA. TRBV21-1 is flagged as a pseudogene. CDR3 length: 18 amino acids. The CDR3 here is CASSKALQDRGRNQPQHF. The CDR3 DNA reads as TGTGCCAGCAGCAAAGCGCTACAGGACAGGGGCCGCAATCAGCCCCAGCATTTT.

Ten or more counts support this clonotype. The DNA of the CDR3 is TGCGCCAGCAGCCAAGTTACTAGCGGCCGTTACCACGAGCAGTACTTC. Translation: CASSQVTSGRYHEQYF. J is TRBJ2-7 and V is TRBV4-3, with 8 bases fitting TRBD2. Germline V gene sequence: CDR1 LGHNA, CDR2 YSLEER. This CDR3 has 16 residues. V gave up 1 base and J gave up 5 bases; unmatched junction bases: 10.

This clonotype occurred many times. The chain is built from TRBV5-1 and TRBJ2-3; tentatively, D is TRBD1 (5 bases). Germline CDR1 and CDR2: SGHRS and YFSETQ. The CDR3 has 12 residues. V was cut by 5 bases and J by 2 bases, with 6 bases left in between. DNA of the CDR3: TGCGCCAGCAGGGACACCACAGATACGCAGTATTTT. Amino acid sequence: CASRDTTDTQYF.

This clonotype was detected ten times or more. The chain recombines TRBV29-1 with TRBJ1-2; the match to TRBD1 covers 10 bases. With V trimmed by 7 bases and J by 7 bases, 9 bases remained unmatched. This CDR3 is built from 13 residues. Germline values: CDR1 SQVTM, CDR2 ANQGSEA. CDR3 sequence: CSAAGQGKRGYTF. CDR3 sequence (DNA): TGCAGCGCCGCGGGACAGGGGAAGCGTGGCTACACCTTC.

This clonotype has ten or more counts. This chain connects TRBV5-1 to TRBJ1-3; no clear D gene. This CDR3 is 16 amino acids long. Trimming stripped 4 bases from V and 0 bases from J, with 14 bases between. Germline values: CDR1 SGHRS, CDR2 YFSETQ. CDR3 region: CASSPGGITSGNTIYF. CDR3 DNA: TGCGCCAGCAGCCCTGGCGGGATCACCTCTGGAAACACCATATATTTT. The full variable domain, rest sourced from reference TRBV5-1 and TRBJ1-3, is KAGVTQTPRYLIKTRGQQVTLSCSPISGHRSVSWYQQTPGQGLQFLFEYFSETQRNKGNFPGRFSGRQFSNSRSEMNVSTLELGDSALYLCASSPGGITSGNTIYFGEGSWLTVV.

This clonotype was counted many times. The chain recombines TRBV29-1 with TRBJ1-1; 8 nucleotides agree with TRBD1. The CDR3 sequence is 13 residues long. After removal of 7 bases from V and 2 bases from J, the junction contained 6 bases not matched to a gene. In germline, CDR1 is SQVTM, CDR2 ANQGSEA. The CDR3 nucleotides are TGCAGCGCAAGACAGGGGAGAAACACTGAAGCTTTCTTT. Its translation is CSARQGRNTEAFF.

This clonotype came up many times. This chain connects TRBV2 to TRBJ2-7; D unclear. CDR3 length equals 11 residues. Germline V lookup: CDR1 SNHLY, CDR2 FYNNEI. V lost 0 bases and J 10 bases, leaving 7 bases between the germline ends. CDR3 DNA: TGTGCCAGCAGTGAAGCGCTTCCCCAGTACTTC. Its protein product is CASSEALPQYF.

The sample holds many counts of this clonotype. The chain carries TRBV5-6 and TRBJ1-1; the D is unclear. Trimming took 2 bases from V and 2 from J, leaving 7 bases between them. The CDR3 covers 13 residues. Looked up from germline, CDR1 is SGHDT and CDR2 is YYEEEE. The CDR3 region has the DNA TGTGCCAGCAGCTTTAGGCCCAACACTGAAGCTTTCTTT. Residues: CASSFRPNTEAFF.

Details on this clonotype: An end of the junction does not agree with germline; a read error may underlie this. The chain combines TRBV7-8 with TRBJ2-2, with D perhaps matching TRBD1 or TRBD2 (5 bases each). CDR1 and CDR2 from the germline V gene are SGHVS and FQNEAQ. CDR3 length equals 16 residues. The CDR3 nucleotides are TGTGCCAACAGCTTAAACCCCGGGACCTCCCCTAGGGAGCTGTTTTTT. The encoded protein is CANSLNPGTSPRELFF.

This clonotype was counted at least ten times. This chain uses TRBV5-1 with TRBJ1-1; 9 bases agree with TRBD1. J was trimmed by 1 base and V by 5 bases; bases with no gene match: 6. Germline V gives CDR1 SGHRS, CDR2 YFSETQ. This CDR3 region has 15 residues. The CDR3 DNA is TGCGCCAGCAGAAGTGGGACAGGGCCGAACACTGAAGCTTTCTTT. It specifies CASRSGTGPNTEAFF.

This clonotype has a count of ten or more. V gene TRBV18 combines with J gene TRBJ1-2, with 11 bases that match TRBD1. In germline, CDR1 is KGHSH, CDR2 LQKENI. Unmatched junction bases numbered 2, after V lost 3 bases and J lost 8 bases. The CDR3 has 13 amino acids. CDR3 loop: CASSPGTGGGYTF. CDR3 nucleotides: TGTGCCAGCTCACCCGGGACAGGGGGAGGCTACACCTTC.

Ten or more counts support this clonotype. The CDR3 region has the DNA TGCGCCAGCAGCCAGACTAGCGGGGGGGCCCAAGAGACCCAGTACTTC. Translated: CASSQTSGGAQETQYF. The rearrangement links TRBV4-3 to TRBJ2-5; 14 bases are a match to TRBD2. Germline loops: CDR1 LGHNA, CDR2 YSLEER. J lost 1 base, V lost 3 bases, and 1 base had no gene match. This CDR3 region has 16 residues.

A word on this clonotype: It may be a read error: a sequence one base away is much more abundant. The rearrangement links TRBV5-6 to TRBJ1-2; 9 bases map to TRBD1. Germline V lookup: CDR1 SGHDT, CDR2 YYEEEE. CDR3 size: 13 residues. CDR3 DNA: TGTGTCAGCACCTCGACAGGGGGCTATGGCTACACCTTC. Its protein is CVSTSTGGYGYTF. The variable domain in full, with the rest retrieved from reference TRBV5-6 and TRBJ1-2, is DAGVTQSPTHLIKTRGQQVTLRCSPKSGHDTVSWYQQALGQGPQFIFQYYEEEERQRGNFPDRFSGHQFPNYSSELNVNALLLGDSALYLCVSTSTGGYGYTFGSGTRLTVV.

At least ten counts were recorded for this clonotype. CDR3 in DNA: TGTGCCAGCAGCTTCAGACAGGGGGACATTCAGTACTTC. This codes for CASSFRQGDIQYF. The V and J genes are TRBV7-2 and TRBJ2-4; 9 bases fit TRBD1. The J segment lost 8 bases and the V segment lost 3 bases, leaving 2 bases of the junction unmatched. The CDR3 loop spans 13 amino acids. Germline CDR1 SGHTA, CDR2 FQGNSA.

The chain uses TRBV10-3 and TRBJ1-1; weak D call: TRBD1 (6 bases). Germline loops: CDR1 ENHRY, CDR2 SYGVKD. The CDR3 runs to 17 residues. V lost 2 bases to trimming and J lost 1 base, with 17 bases between them. The CDR3 DNA follows: TGTGCCATCAGTGAGGGGGCGGACGGGGACACGAACACTGAAGCTTTCTTT. This encodes CAISEGADGDTNTEAFF.

This clonotype appeared many times. V is TRBV3-1 and J is TRBJ1-1; D uncertain. Germline CDR1 reads LGHDT; CDR2 reads YNNKEL (reference sequence). The length of the CDR3 is 13 residues. V shed 2 bases and J shed 5 bases, with 9 bases lying between them. DNA of the CDR3: TGTGCCAGCAGCCAAACAATAGCGACTGAAGCTTTCTTT. The encoded protein is CASSQTIATEAFF.